The 32 T cell receptor beta chains below all came from one sample that was sequenced in a study of response to subunit inactivated influenza vaccine. One entry per CDR3 protein results from TCRdb running MiXCR on the RT-PCR reads. The data show about 520,000 distinct CDR3 sequences, 25% seen once. The sample was CD4+ T cells sorted from PBMCs, taken roughly 5 days after vaccination. These receptors were collected from a man aged 45-60 years who received an inactivated influenza vaccine.

The chain employs TRBV24-1 and TRBJ2-2, with TRBD2 identical over 12 bases. Germline trimming cut 5 bases from V and 3 bases from J; bases unmatched to any gene: 12. The germline V gene has CDR1 KGHDR and CDR2 SFDVKD. CDR3 length equals 19 residues. In DNA, the CDR3 is TGTGCCACCAGTGTTCGGACCGGGACTAGCGGGTCTCACACCGGGGAGCTGTTTTTT. It is translated as CATSVRTGTSGSHTGELFF.

CDR3 region: CAISGIDGGELFF. DNA for the CDR3: TGTGCCATCAGTGGGATAGACGGCGGGGAGCTGTTTTTT. The chain employs TRBV10-3 and TRBJ2-2; D is unresolved. The CDR3 is made up of 13 amino acids. V lost 4 bases and J 7 bases, leaving 10 bases between the germline ends. Germline V CDR1 and CDR2: ENHRY, SYGVKD.

The chain uses TRBV10-3 and TRBJ2-1; 8 bases fit TRBD1. The CDR3 covers 14 residues. V was clipped by 3 bases and J by 4 bases; unmatched bases: 2. Germline CDR1 and CDR2: ENHRY and SYGVKD. As DNA, the CDR3 is TGTGCCATCAGTGAACAGGGGGTGTACAATGAGCAGTTCTTC. It specifies CAISEQGVYNEQFF.

This rearrangement joins TRBV29-1 to TRBJ2-5, with D possibly TRBD1 on 5 matching bases. This CDR3 comprises 15 residues. In germline, CDR1 is SQVTM, CDR2 ANQGSEA. The V end lost 0 bases, the J end lost 0 bases, and 11 bases lay between the germline ends. Here the CDR3 DNA reads TGCAGCGTTGAAGATCTCAAGGGGTACCAAGAGACCCAGTACTTC. It specifies CSVEDLKGYQETQYF.

This clonotype was detected a few times. The rearrangement uses TRBV5-5 and TRBJ2-1; tentatively, D is TRBD1 (7 bases). This CDR3 comprises 18 residues. Germline CDR1 reads SGHKS; CDR2 reads YYEKEE (reference sequence). The V end was cut by 1 base, the J end by 7 bases, with 24 bases between. The CDR3 nucleotides are TGTGCCAGCAGCTTGATCTTCCCGGACATCAGGGGGAGGAATGAGCAGTTCTTC. Encoded protein: CASSLIFPDIRGRNEQFF.

The chain employs TRBV6-2 or TRBV6-3 and TRBJ2-6; D is tentatively TRBD1 or TRBD2 (5 bases each). The ends were cut back, 6 bases at V and 4 bases at J, with 16 bases in the middle. The length of the CDR3 is 16 residues. The germline V gene has CDR1 MNHEY and CDR2 SVGEGT. CDR3 nucleotides: TGTGCCAGCAGAACTCTTACGGGACCCGGGGCCAACGTCCTGACTTTC. Residues: CASRTLTGPGANVLTF.

V gene TRBV7-2 combines with J gene TRBJ1-2; D remains unclear. Between the trimmed V and J ends, which lost 4 bases and 3 bases, there was a span of 9 bases. CDR1 is SGHTA and CDR2 is FQGNSA in the germline V gene. The CDR3 is 13 amino acids. The CDR3 protein is CASSSPSHYGYTF. The CDR3 DNA reads TGTGCCAGCAGCTCACCTTCGCACTATGGCTACACCTTC.

This sequence joins TRBV7-2 and TRBJ2-7; tentatively, D is TRBD1 or TRBD2 (5 bases each). There are 15 residues in the CDR3. The germline V and J ends were trimmed by 1 base and 4 bases, with 14 bases remaining between them. Germline V gene data show CDR1 as SGHTA and CDR2 as FQGNSA. The CDR3 region has the DNA TGTGCCAGCAGCTTAGTTCTGCAGGGACGTTACGAGCAGTACTTC. This translates into CASSLVLQGRYEQYF.

The chain recombines TRBV7-2 with TRBJ2-7; 12 bases match TRBD2. Germline CDR1 is SGHTA and CDR2 is FQGNSA. CDR3 length: 14 amino acids. After removal of 5 bases from V and 5 bases from J, the junction contained 4 bases not matched to a gene. This CDR3 reads CASSILAGGNEQYF. Written as DNA, the CDR3 is TGTGCCAGCAGCATACTAGCGGGAGGCAACGAGCAGTACTTC.

The chain joins TRBV7-2 to TRBJ2-6, with D hard to call. The CDR3 sequence is 14 residues long. The germline V gene has CDR1 SGHTA and CDR2 FQGNSA. V gave up 11 bases and J gave up 2 bases, with 13 bases separating them. This chain's CDR3 is CADRERPGANVLTF. The CDR3 DNA sequence: TGTGCCGATAGAGAGAGGCCTGGGGCCAACGTCCTGACTTTC.

J is TRBJ1-2 and V is TRBV18, with D perhaps matching TRBD1 (5 bases). Deletions cut 2 bases from V and 4 bases from J, with 17 bases between. Per germline, CDR1 KGHSH and CDR2 LQKENI. The CDR3 is 16 amino acids. The CDR3 sequence: CASSPELNRLLYGYTF. CDR3 DNA: TGTGCCAGCTCACCAGAACTTAACAGGCTCCTCTATGGCTACACCTTC.

V usage is TRBV5-1 and J usage is TRBJ1-1; D uncertain. CDR1 and CDR2 from the germline V gene are SGHRS and YFSETQ. There are 13 residues in the CDR3. V lost 4 bases to trimming and J lost 6 bases, with 13 bases between them. The CDR3: CASSAGLQPEAFF. In DNA, the CDR3 is TGCGCCAGCAGCGCCGGGCTACAACCTGAAGCTTTCTTT.

The chain combines TRBV10-3 with TRBJ1-6; the match to TRBD1 covers 8 bases. The V and J ends lost 4 bases and 8 bases, in that order; junction bases with no gene match: 4. The length of the CDR3 is 14 residues. The germline gives CDR1 ENHRY, CDR2 SYGVKD. The CDR3 here is CAISVAGGDSPLHF. As DNA, the CDR3 is TGTGCCATCAGTGTGGCAGGGGGCGATTCACCCCTCCACTTT.

V and J are TRBV30 and TRBJ2-5; 10 nucleotides agree with TRBD2. The CDR3 has 14 residues. The V and J ends lost 2 bases and 5 bases, in that order; junction bases with no gene match: 5. From germline, CDR1 is GTSNPN and CDR2 SVGIG (reference sequence). The CDR3 DNA sequence: TGTGCCTGGAGTAGCGGGGGGGCCGGGGAGACCCAGTACTTC. Translation: CAWSSGGAGETQYF.

The J gene is TRBJ2-5, the V gene TRBV20-1, with D possibly matching TRBD1 (5 bases). Germline-derived CDR1 and CDR2 are DFQATT and SNEGSKA (reference sequence). The CDR3 is 14 residues long. Trimming shortened V by 0 bases and J by 5 bases, and 13 bases separated the two germline ends. CDR3 residues: CSARDLQGLETQYF. The CDR3 coding sequence is TGCAGTGCTAGAGATCTTCAGGGTTTGGAGACCCAGTACTTC.

V is TRBV7-2 and J is TRBJ2-5; D remains unclear. Germline values: CDR1 SGHTA, CDR2 FQGNSA. V lost 1 base to trimming and J lost 8 bases, with 17 bases between them. The CDR3 has 15 amino acids. The CDR3 DNA is TGTGCCAGCAGCTTAGTAAGTCAGGCCGCGCGCACCCAGTACTTC. Translated: CASSLVSQAARTQYF.

The chain joins TRBV19 to TRBJ2-1; unclear D gene. The CDR3 consists of 11 residues. Germline V gene lookup returns CDR1 LNHDA and CDR2 SQIVND (reference sequence). Trimming pared 4 bases from V and 13 bases from J, leaving 11 bases between. The CDR3 nucleotides are TGTGCCAGTAGTACCCGCCAAGAACAGTTCTTC. It translates to CASSTRQEQFF.

This clonotype has just a few counts. V usage is TRBV10-3 and J usage is TRBJ2-2; no clear D. The length of the CDR3 is 15 residues. V was cut by 3 bases and J by 5 bases, with 13 bases left in between. The V gene's germline CDR1 is ENHRY and CDR2 SYGVKD. The CDR3 nucleotides read TGTGCCATCAGTGACTCACTTCTCGGGACCGGGGAGCTGTTTTTT. It yields the protein CAISDSLLGTGELFF.

This clonotype was seen a handful of times. This chain connects TRBV5-5 to TRBJ1-3; D gene uncertain. CDR1 and CDR2 from the germline V gene are SGHKS and YYEKEE (reference sequence). The CDR3 totals 15 residues. Trimming took off 5 bases at V and 4 bases at J, with 16 bases between the two ends. CDR3 region: CASRSAGVSGNTIYF. CDR3 DNA sequence: TGTGCCAGCAGATCTGCGGGTGTCTCAGGAAACACCATATATTTT.

The gene calls are TRBV29-1 and TRBJ2-1; TRBD1 matches at 7 bases. The junction had 12 bases not matched to a gene; V was cut back by 5 bases and J by 14 bases. Germline values: CDR1 SQVTM, CDR2 ANQGSEA. The CDR3 covers 12 residues. The CDR3 loop reads CSVSTSPGQKFF. CDR3 bases: TGCAGCGTTTCAACATCCCCGGGACAGAAGTTCTTC.

The V and J genes are TRBV6-1 and TRBJ2-7; 7 nucleotides agree with TRBD2. Looked up from germline, CDR1 is MNHNS and CDR2 is SASEGT. The CDR3 contains 14 residues. V shed 6 bases and J 1 base; nucleotides not matched to a gene: 6. CDR3 nucleotides: TGTGCCAGCAGATCCAGCGGGGTTTCCTACGAGCAGTACTTC. This codes for CASRSSGVSYEQYF.

The chain employs TRBV9 and TRBJ2-5; 10 bases fit TRBD1. The germline V gene has CDR1 SGDLS and CDR2 YYNGEE. There are 15 residues in the CDR3. CDR3 coding DNA: TGTGCGACCACAGGGGGACAGGGGCCCCAAGAGACCCAGTACTTC. Protein sequence: CATTGGQGPQETQYF.

The V gene is TRBV5-1, the J gene TRBJ2-2; 9 bases are a match to TRBD1. The CDR3 is 15 amino acids. The ends lost 7 bases at V and 3 bases at J; junction bases unmatched: 7. Germline V CDR1 and CDR2: SGHRS, YFSETQ. CDR3 DNA sequence: TGCGCCAGCCTTCAAGGGGACAGGGACACCGGGGAGCTGTTTTTT. This gives the protein CASLQGDRDTGELFF.

V gene TRBV13 combines with J gene TRBJ2-5, with D perhaps given as TRBD1 or TRBD2 (5 bases each). With 5 bases removed from V and 3 bases from J, the gap between germline ends came to 16 bases. The CDR3 runs to 15 residues. Per germline, CDR1 PRHDT and CDR2 FYEKMQ (reference sequence). DNA of the CDR3: TGTGCCAGCAGCCACGCCGGGACCAGCGAAGAGACCCAGTACTTC. Amino acids: CASSHAGTSEETQYF. Full variable domain (missing parts from reference TRBV13 and TRBJ2-5): AAGVIQSPRHLIKEKRETATLKCYPIPRHDTVYWYQQGPGQDPQFLISFYEKMQSDKGSIPDRFSAQQFSDYHSELNMSSLELGDSALYFCASSHAGTSEETQYFGPGTRLLVL.

This clonotype was detected only a few times. The chain employs TRBV20-1 and TRBJ2-5; 8 bases line up with TRBD1. The CDR3 spans 14 residues. Germline CDR1 and CDR2: DFQATT and SNEGSKA (reference sequence). V trimming: 5 bases; J trimming: 1 base; junction bases outside the gene matches: 6. CDR3 coding DNA: TGCAGTGCTGAGTCAGGGGGCGGCCAAGAGACCCAGTACTTC. This gives the protein CSAESGGGQETQYF.

V usage is TRBV5-1 and J usage is TRBJ1-5, with D possibly matching TRBD1 (6 bases). Germline CDR1 SGHRS, CDR2 YFSETQ. The CDR3 totals 16 residues. The V and J ends lost 0 bases and 2 bases respectively, with 12 bases between them. The CDR3 region is CASSLEPGHGNQPQHF. The CDR3 DNA reads TGCGCCAGCAGCTTGGAACCGGGACATGGCAATCAGCCCCAGCATTTT.

Comment on this clonotype: One end of the junction varies from germline; a read error may be responsible. V gene TRBV12-3 or TRBV12-4 combines with J gene TRBJ2-1; 9 bases match TRBD1. The CDR3 totals 14 residues. For the CDR3, the DNA is TGTGCCAGCAGTTTAGGGACAGGGGTGGGTGAGCAGCTCTTC. It yields the protein CASSLGTGVGEQLF.

This chain links TRBV20-1 with TRBJ2-3; D may be TRBD2 (7 bases). The CDR3 totals 14 residues. V was trimmed by 6 bases and J by 2 bases, leaving 15 bases between them. The germline CDR1 and CDR2 sequences are DFQATT and SNEGSKA (reference sequence). CDR3 loop: CSAIRGDITDTQYF. CDR3 DNA sequence: TGCAGTGCAATTCGGGGGGACATCACAGATACGCAGTATTTT.

V is TRBV6-5 and J is TRBJ1-2; D perhaps matches TRBD1 (6 bases). This CDR3 is 17 amino acids long. Germline V gene lookup returns CDR1 MNHEY and CDR2 SVGAGI. The V and J ends lost 5 bases and 4 bases respectively, with 23 bases between them. The chain's CDR3 is CASSTGGRGRLGYGYTF. The CDR3 nucleotides are TGTGCCAGCAGTACTGGAGGAAGGGGGAGGCTTGGCTATGGCTACACCTTC.

The chain links TRBV7-3 to TRBJ2-2; possible D gene TRBD1, 6 bases. CDR1 and CDR2 from the germline V gene are SGHTA and FQGTGA. There are 14 residues in the CDR3. V lost 4 bases to trimming and J lost 8 bases, with 14 bases between them. CDR3 sequence: CASSYKTGQGELFF. CDR3 nucleotides: TGTGCCAGCAGCTACAAGACGGGACAAGGGGAGCTGTTTTTT. Based on the CDR3 plus reference TRBV7-3 and TRBJ2-2, the full variable domain is GAGVSQTPSNKVTEKGKYVELRCDPISGHTALYWYRQSLGQGPEFLIYFQGTGAADDSGLPNDRFFAVRPEGSVSTLKIQRTERGDSAVYLCASSYKTGQGELFFGEGSRLTVL.

A few counts support this clonotype. The J gene is TRBJ1-1, the V gene TRBV6-2 or TRBV6-3; D unresolved. The CDR3 runs to 12 residues. Trimming left V 8 bases short and J 2 bases short, with 9 bases between. The germline V gene has CDR1 MNHEY and CDR2 SVGEGT. CDR3 protein: CASSGGNTEAFF. The CDR3 DNA reads as TGTGCCAGCTCTGGTGGAAACACTGAAGCTTTCTTT.

J is TRBJ2-6 and V is TRBV20-1; the D gene is possibly TRBD2 (7 bases). The V gene's germline CDR1 is DFQATT and CDR2 SNEGSKA (reference sequence). This CDR3 comprises 15 residues. Deletions cut 7 bases from V and 3 bases from J, with 16 bases between. CDR3 loop: CSGKGGANGANVLTF. CDR3 nucleotide sequence: TGCAGTGGCAAGGGGGGGGCGAATGGGGCCAACGTCCTGACTTTC.